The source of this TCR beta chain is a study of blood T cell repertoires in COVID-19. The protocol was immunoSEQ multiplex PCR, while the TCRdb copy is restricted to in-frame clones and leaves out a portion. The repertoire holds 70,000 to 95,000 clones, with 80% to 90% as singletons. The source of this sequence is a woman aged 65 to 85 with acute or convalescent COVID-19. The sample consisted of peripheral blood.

CDR3 sequence (DNA): TGTGCCAGCAGCCCCTTAGCGGGAGCCACCACAGATACGCAGTATTTT. It specifies CASSPLAGATTDTQYF. The rearrangement links TRBV11-2 to TRBJ2-3; 9 bases map to TRBD2. V trimming: 5 bases; J trimming: 2 bases; junction bases outside the gene matches: 8. The germline V gene encodes CDR1 SGHAT and CDR2 FQNNGV. CDR3 length equals 16 residues.